The source of this T cell receptor beta chain is a study of radiotherapy plus CTLA-4 blockade in lung cancer. Study as a whole: Of the patients, roughly 17% showed objective responses and roughly 30% attained disease control.

Remarks on this clone: A junction end diverges from the germline sequence, so it may reflect a read error.

Measured with immunoSEQ multiplex PCR; TCRdb has only the in-frame clones, and not every one. Of approximately 52,000 clones in the sample, about three quarters were seen once. Germline CDR1 reads SGHRS; CDR2 reads YFSETQ. The CDR3 spans 14 residues. The chain has TRBV5-1 and TRBJ2-5; 9 bases fit TRBD1. The sequence was obtained from a human donor with non-small cell lung cancer whose response to radiotherapy plus ipilimumab could not be evaluated. This specimen was peripheral blood, taken from a patient treated with radiotherapy plus ipilimumab. The CDR3 region has the DNA TGCGCCAGCTGCTTGGGGACAGGGCGGGAGACCCAGTACTTC. This encodes CASCLGTGRETQYF.